The entry below gives a single TCR beta chain sequence along with its context. Authors' analysis steps: Amplification of reference gene primers provided the estimated nucleated cell counts. TCRdb's table, derived via immunoSEQ multiplex PCR, lists solely in-frame clones and lacks some. V and J calls and clone size are as listed in that table; D and trimming were resolved from the DNA. The data hold about 150,000 clones, with approximately 90% observed a single time. The V gene's germline CDR1 is MDHEN and CDR2 SYDVKM. Trimming shortened V by 1 base and J by 2 bases, and 9 bases separated the two germline ends. The CDR3 sequence is 14 residues long. The data were taken from a study of blood T cell repertoires in COVID-19. At the level of the study: PBMCs, B-cell-depleted T cells, or T cells were the source of the cDNA or gDNA that made up the material.

The chain employs TRBV28 and TRBJ2-7, with D perhaps TRBD1 (5 bases). The TCR comes from a woman between 55 and 75 years old with active COVID-19. Input material: peripheral blood. In DNA, the CDR3 is TGTGCCAGCAGTTTATTCCGACAGACCTACGAGCAGTACTTC. Translating gives CASSLFRQTYEQYF.